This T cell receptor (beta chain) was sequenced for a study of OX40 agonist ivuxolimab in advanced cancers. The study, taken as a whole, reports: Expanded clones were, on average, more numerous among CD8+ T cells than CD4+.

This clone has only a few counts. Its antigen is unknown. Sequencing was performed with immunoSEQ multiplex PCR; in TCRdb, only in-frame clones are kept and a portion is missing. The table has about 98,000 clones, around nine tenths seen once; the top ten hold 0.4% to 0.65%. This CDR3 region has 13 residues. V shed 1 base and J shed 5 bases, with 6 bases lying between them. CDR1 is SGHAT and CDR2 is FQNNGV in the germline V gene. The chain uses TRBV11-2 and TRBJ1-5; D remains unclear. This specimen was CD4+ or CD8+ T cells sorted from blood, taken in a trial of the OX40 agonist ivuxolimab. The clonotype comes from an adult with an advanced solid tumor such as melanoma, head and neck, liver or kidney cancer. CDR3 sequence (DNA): TGTGCCAGCAGCTTAGTTTCGGATCAGCCCCAGCATTTT. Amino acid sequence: CASSLVSDQPQHF.